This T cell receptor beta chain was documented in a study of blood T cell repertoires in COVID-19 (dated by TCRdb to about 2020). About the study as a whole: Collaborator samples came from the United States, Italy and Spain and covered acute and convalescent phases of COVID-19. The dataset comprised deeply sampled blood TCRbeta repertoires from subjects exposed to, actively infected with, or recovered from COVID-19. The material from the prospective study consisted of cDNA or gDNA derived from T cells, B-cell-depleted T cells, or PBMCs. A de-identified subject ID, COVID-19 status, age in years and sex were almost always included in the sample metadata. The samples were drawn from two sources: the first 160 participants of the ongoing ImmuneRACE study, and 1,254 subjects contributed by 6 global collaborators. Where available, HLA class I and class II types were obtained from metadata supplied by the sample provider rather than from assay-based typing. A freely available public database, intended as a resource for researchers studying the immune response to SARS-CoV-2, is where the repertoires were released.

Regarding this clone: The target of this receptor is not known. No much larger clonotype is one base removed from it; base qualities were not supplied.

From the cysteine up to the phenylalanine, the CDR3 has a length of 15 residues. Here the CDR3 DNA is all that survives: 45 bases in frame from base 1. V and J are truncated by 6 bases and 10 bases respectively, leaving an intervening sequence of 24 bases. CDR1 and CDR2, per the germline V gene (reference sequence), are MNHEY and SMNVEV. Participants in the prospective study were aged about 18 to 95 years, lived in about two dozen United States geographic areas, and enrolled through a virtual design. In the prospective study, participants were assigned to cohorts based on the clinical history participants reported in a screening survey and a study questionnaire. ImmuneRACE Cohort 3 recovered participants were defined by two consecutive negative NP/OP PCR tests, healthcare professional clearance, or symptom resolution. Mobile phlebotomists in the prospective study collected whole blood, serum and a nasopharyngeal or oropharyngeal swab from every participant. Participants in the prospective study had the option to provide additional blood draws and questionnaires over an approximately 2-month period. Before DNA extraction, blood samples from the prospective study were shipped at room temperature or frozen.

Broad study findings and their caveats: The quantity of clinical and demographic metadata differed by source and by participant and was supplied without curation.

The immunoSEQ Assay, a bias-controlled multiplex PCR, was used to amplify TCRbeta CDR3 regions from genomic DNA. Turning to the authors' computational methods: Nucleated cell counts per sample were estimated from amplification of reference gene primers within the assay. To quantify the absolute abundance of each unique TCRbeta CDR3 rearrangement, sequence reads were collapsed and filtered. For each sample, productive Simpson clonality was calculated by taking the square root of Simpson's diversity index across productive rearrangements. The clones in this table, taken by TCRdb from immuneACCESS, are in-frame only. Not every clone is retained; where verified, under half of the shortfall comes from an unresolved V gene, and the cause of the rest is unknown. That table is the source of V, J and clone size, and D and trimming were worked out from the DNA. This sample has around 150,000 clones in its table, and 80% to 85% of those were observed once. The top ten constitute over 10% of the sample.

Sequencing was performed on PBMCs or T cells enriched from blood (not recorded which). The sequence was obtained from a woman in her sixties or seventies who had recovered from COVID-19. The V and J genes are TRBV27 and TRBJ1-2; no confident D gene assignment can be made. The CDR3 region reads CASSHPGERSRDYTF. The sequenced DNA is TGTGCCAGCAGCCACCCGGGAGAGAGGTCCCGGGACTACACCTTC.